The 32 T cell receptor beta chains below all came from one sample that was sequenced in a study of T-cell reconstitution after alpha-beta-depleted transplantation in children. Unique molecular identifiers were incorporated into the prepared TCRbeta library. Via MiXCR, TCRdb re-called the PCR reads, giving one row per CDR3 protein. This table holds 900,000 or so distinct CDR3 sequences, 16% found once. The input for sequencing was PBMCs, mostly from graft donor cells, taken 360 days after TCRalphabeta/CD19-depleted stem cell transplant. The receptors originated from a male patient younger than 18 who had a stem cell transplant for acute lymphoblastic leukemia, so the T cells may come from the graft donor.

The sample holds a few counts of this clonotype. This rearrangement joins TRBV20-1 to TRBJ2-1, with 12 bases lining up with TRBD2. V shed 6 bases and J 1 base; nucleotides not matched to a gene: 13. This CDR3 comprises 18 residues. Germline CDR1 reads DFQATT; CDR2 reads SNEGSKA (reference sequence). CDR3 sequence reads: CSAPSGRAAVVSYNEQFF. DNA of the CDR3: TGCAGTGCCCCTAGCGGGAGGGCTGCGGTTGTTTCCTACAATGAGCAGTTCTTC.

This clonotype was picked up many times. This sequence joins TRBV29-1 and TRBJ2-7; possible D gene TRBD1, 6 bases. CDR1 is SQVTM, CDR2 ANQGSEA, per germline. The CDR3 is 13 residues long. Between the trimmed V and J ends, which lost 7 bases and 4 bases, there was a span of 17 bases. The chain's CDR3 is CSGGTGSGYEQYF. The CDR3 DNA follows: TGCAGCGGCGGCACAGGGTCCGGTTACGAGCAGTACTTC.

The chain joins TRBV24-1 to TRBJ2-3; perhaps D is TRBD1 or TRBD2 (6 bases each). Trimming removed 4 bases from V and 0 bases from J, with 10 bases in between. Germline lookup yields CDR1 KGHDR and CDR2 SFDVKD. The CDR3 contains 15 residues. CDR3 amino acids: CATSEGGGSTDTQYF. CDR3 DNA: TGTGCCACCAGTGAAGGAGGGGGTAGCACAGATACGCAGTATTTT.

The rearrangement uses TRBV6-1 and TRBJ2-1, with 8 bases matching TRBD1. Germline CDR1 MNHNS, CDR2 SASEGT. This CDR3 has 15 residues. The V and J ends lost 6 bases and 3 bases, in that order; junction bases with no gene match: 7. The CDR3 coding sequence is TGTGCCAGCAGCCGAGACAGGGGTGGCTACAATGAGCAGTTCTTC. Translated, it gives CASSRDRGGYNEQFF.

There are many counts of this clonotype. The genes are TRBV20-1 and TRBJ1-1; D ambiguous. The CDR3 loop spans 12 amino acids. Trimming took off 1 base at V and 1 base at J, with 4 bases between the two ends. Per the germline V gene, CDR1 is DFQATT and CDR2 is SNEGSKA (reference sequence). Here the CDR3 reads CSARVGNTEAFF. For the CDR3, the DNA is TGCAGTGCTAGAGTGGGGAACACTGAAGCTTTCTTT.

This rearrangement joins TRBV29-1 to TRBJ2-2, with D unclear. The CDR3 is 15 amino acids. Germline V gene data show CDR1 as SQVTM and CDR2 as ANQGSEA. The V end lost 1 base, the J end lost 4 bases, and 13 bases lay between the germline ends. CDR3 residues: CSVEGGDWGTGELFF. CDR3 in DNA: TGCAGCGTTGAAGGGGGTGATTGGGGCACCGGGGAGCTGTTTTTT.

This clonotype was detected only a few times. This sequence joins TRBV6-2 or TRBV6-3 and TRBJ1-1; tentatively, D is TRBD1 (6 bases). The CDR3 contains 16 residues. Germline V lookup: CDR1 MNHEY, CDR2 SVGEGT. V lost 4 bases and J 0 bases, leaving 15 bases between the germline ends. The CDR3 here is CASSWGTGQLNTEAFF. The CDR3 nucleotides are TGTGCCAGCAGTTGGGGGACGGGACAACTGAACACTGAAGCTTTCTTT.

In this sample, this clonotype turned up a few times. The CDR3 DNA is TGTGCCAGCAGCCCCACCTTGCCAGGTCCCCCTGCAGGCTACACCTTC. Protein product: CASSPTLPGPPAGYTF. J is TRBJ1-2 and V is TRBV5-5, with no clear D. Germline CDR1 is SGHKS and CDR2 is YYEKEE (reference sequence). This CDR3 has 16 amino acids. With 4 bases removed from V and 8 bases from J, the gap between germline ends came to 24 bases. Combining the CDR3 with reference TRBV5-5 and TRBJ1-2 gives the whole variable domain DAGVTQSPTHLIKTRGQQVTLRCSPISGHKSVSWYQQVLGQGPQFIFQYYEKEERGRGNFPDRFSARQFPNYSSELNVNALLLGDSALYLCASSPTLPGPPAGYTFGSGTRLTVV.

This chain uses TRBV9 with TRBJ2-1; D is uncertain. The CDR3 is 15 residues long. The ends were cut back, 0 bases at V and 4 bases at J, with 11 bases in the middle. CDR1 and CDR2 from the germline V gene are SGDLS and YYNGEE. DNA of the CDR3: TGTGCCAGCAGCGTAGCCACCTCATTATACAATGAGCAGTTCTTC. Translated: CASSVATSLYNEQFF. The full variable domain, rest sourced from reference TRBV9 and TRBJ2-1, is DSGVTQTPKHLITATGQRVTLRCSPRSGDLSVYWYQQSLDQGLQFLIQYYNGEERAKGNILERFSAQQFPDLHSELNLSSLELGDSALYFCASSVATSLYNEQFFGPGTRLTVL.

The chain has TRBV7-2 and TRBJ2-1, with a possible D match to TRBD2 (7 bases). CDR1 and CDR2 from the germline V gene are SGHTA and FQGNSA. V dropped 2 bases and J dropped 2 bases, with 16 bases sitting between them. The CDR3 is 17 amino acids. DNA for the CDR3: TGTGCCAGCAGCTTATGGGGGCGCCGGGAGGCCTACAATGAGCAGTTCTTC. Amino acid sequence: CASSLWGRREAYNEQFF.

The rearrangement uses TRBV6-1 and TRBJ2-7, with TRBD1 matching 9 bases. The germline gives CDR1 MNHNS, CDR2 SASEGT. V was clipped by 3 bases and J by 3 bases; unmatched bases: 6. The CDR3 loop spans 15 amino acids. The CDR3 nucleotides read TGTGCCAGCAGTGATTTGGACAGGGGCGACTACGAGCAGTACTTC. It specifies CASSDLDRGDYEQYF.

This clonotype was counted at least ten times. The chain combines TRBV9 with TRBJ2-1; D unresolved. Trimming left V 1 base short and J 4 bases short, with 6 bases between. Germline CDR1 reads SGDLS; CDR2 reads YYNGEE. The CDR3 loop spans 13 amino acids. For the CDR3, the DNA is TGTGCCAGCAGCGTAAGTGGGTACAATGAGCAGTTCTTC. Translation: CASSVSGYNEQFF.

This clonotype was counted many times. This sequence joins TRBV7-9 and TRBJ2-5; a weak D match, TRBD2 (6 bases). Trimming removed 5 bases at V and 4 bases at J, with 20 bases between. Germline assignment: CDR1 SEHNR and CDR2 FQNEAQ (reference sequence). The CDR3 is 16 residues long. CDR3 coding DNA: TGTGCCAGCAGCCCGCGACTAGATGCGGTGGGAGAGACCCAGTACTTC. This sequence encodes CASSPRLDAVGETQYF. The whole variable domain, filled in from reference TRBV7-9 and TRBJ2-5, reads DTGVSQNPRHKITKRGQNVTFRCDPISEHNRLYWYRQTLGQGPEFLTYFQNEAQLEKSRLLSDRFSAERPKGSFSTLEIQRTEQGDSAMYLCASSPRLDAVGETQYFGPGTRLLVL.

The rearrangement uses TRBV7-6 and TRBJ2-7; D may be TRBD2 (7 bases). The ends were cut back, 3 bases at V and 3 bases at J, with 15 bases in the middle. This CDR3 region has 15 residues. Germline V gene sequence: CDR1 SGHVS, CDR2 FNYEAQ. Written as DNA, the CDR3 is TGTGCCAGCAGCTTGGGGGCCGGGACTAACTACGAGCAGTACTTC. Its translation: CASSLGAGTNYEQYF.

There are a few counts of this clonotype. The chain joins TRBV20-1 to TRBJ2-7; D possibly corresponds to TRBD2 (5 bases). V gave up 6 bases and J gave up 5 bases, with 17 bases separating them. The CDR3 extends over 13 amino acids. CDR1 and CDR2 (germline): DFQATT, SNEGSKA (reference sequence). In DNA form, the CDR3 reads TGCAGTGCCATAAAACCGGGGATCCACGAGCAGTACTTC. It encodes CSAIKPGIHEQYF.

The J gene is TRBJ1-2, the V gene TRBV9; D ambiguous. Germline V gene lookup returns CDR1 SGDLS and CDR2 YYNGEE. The CDR3 totals 14 residues. Trimming took off 4 bases at V and 8 bases at J, with 18 bases between the two ends. CDR3 nucleotide sequence: TGTGCCAGCAGCCCAGGCACCCCCAGAGAGGGCTACACCTTC. Translating gives CASSPGTPREGYTF.

This clonotype was detected many times. The rearrangement joins TRBV5-1 to TRBJ2-1; 8 positions match TRBD1. With V trimmed by 0 bases and J by 7 bases, 3 bases remained unmatched. The CDR3 covers 14 residues. CDR1 is SGHRS and CDR2 is YFSETQ in the germline V gene. The CDR3 sequence is CASSLGDRLNEQFF. The CDR3 nucleotides read TGCGCCAGCAGCTTGGGGGACAGGTTGAATGAGCAGTTCTTC.

The rearrangement uses TRBV20-1 and TRBJ2-1; perhaps TRBD2 as D (6 bases). V was cut by 5 bases and J by 1 base, with 12 bases left in between. CDR1 and CDR2 from the germline V gene are DFQATT and SNEGSKA (reference sequence). There are 14 residues in the CDR3. CDR3 nucleotide sequence: TGCAGTGCTCTTAGCGGAACTTCCTACAATGAGCAGTTCTTC. Protein sequence: CSALSGTSYNEQFF.

At least ten counts were recorded for this clonotype. The chain has TRBV7-9 and TRBJ1-5, with D possibly matching TRBD1 (5 bases). Trimming left V 2 bases short and J 1 base short, with 6 bases between. This CDR3 comprises 14 residues. The germline CDR1 and CDR2 sequences are SEHNR and FQNEAQ (reference sequence). The CDR3 reads CASSLRDSNQPQHF. The CDR3 coding sequence is TGTGCCAGCAGCTTAAGGGACAGCAATCAGCCCCAGCATTTT.

This clonotype has just a few counts. J is TRBJ2-7 and V is TRBV12-3 or TRBV12-4; 14 nucleotides agree with TRBD2. V lost 6 bases, J lost 2 bases, and 12 bases stayed unmatched. This CDR3 is 18 amino acids long. The CDR3 nucleotides are TGTGCCAGCAGCCCGAGACTGTTGACTAGCGGGAGGGCCTACGAGCAGTACTTC. Translation: CASSPRLLTSGRAYEQYF.

This clonotype occurred a few times. The V gene is TRBV3-1, the J gene TRBJ2-2; no clear D gene. In germline, CDR1 is LGHDT, CDR2 YNNKEL (reference sequence). Trimming left V 4 bases short and J 8 bases short, with 14 bases between. The CDR3 consists of 14 residues. The CDR3 nucleotides are TGTGCCAGCAGCCTTCCCGGCCTGACGGGGGAGCTGTTTTTT. This sequence encodes CASSLPGLTGELFF.

This chain links TRBV20-1 with TRBJ2-1; TRBD2 matches 8 bases. V shed 1 base and J 0 bases; nucleotides not matched to a gene: 2. CDR3 length: 15 residues. The germline gives CDR1 DFQATT, CDR2 SNEGSKA (reference sequence). Written as DNA, the CDR3 is TGCAGTGCTAGAGGGGGGACTAGCTCCTACAATGAGCAGTTCTTC. Encoded protein: CSARGGTSSYNEQFF.

At least ten counts were recorded for this clonotype. V usage is TRBV6-5 and J usage is TRBJ2-3, with a possible D match to TRBD1 (6 bases). Trimming cost V 2 bases and J 0 bases, with 9 bases left between them. CDR3 length: 15 amino acids. Germline CDR1 is MNHEY and CDR2 is SVGAGI. In DNA form, the CDR3 reads TGTGCCAGCAGTTACGACAGGCCTAGCACAGATACGCAGTATTTT. This encodes CASSYDRPSTDTQYF.

This clonotype has a handful of counts. V is TRBV24-1 and J is TRBJ2-5; TRBD2 matches 9 bases. CDR1 is KGHDR and CDR2 is SFDVKD in the germline V gene. The V segment lost 3 bases and the J segment 4 bases; nucleotides outside the gene matches: 8. The CDR3 length is 16 residues. The CDR3 sequence: CATSDNSGRLSETQYF. As DNA, the CDR3 is TGTGCCACCAGTGATAACAGCGGGAGGTTGTCAGAGACCCAGTACTTC.

V gene TRBV4-1 combines with J gene TRBJ2-1; D may be TRBD2 (5 bases). CDR1 MGHRA and CDR2 YSYEKL come from the germline V gene. The CDR3 consists of 13 residues. Trimming removed 0 bases from V and 7 bases from J, with 7 bases in between. The CDR3 bases are TGCGCCAGCAGCCAAGACCTAGCTAATGAGCAGTTCTTC. Its protein is CASSQDLANEQFF.

This clonotype was picked up a small number of times. The chain carries TRBV4-1 and TRBJ2-2; D remains ambiguous. Trimming took off 1 base at V and 7 bases at J, with 19 bases between the two ends. Germline values: CDR1 MGHRA, CDR2 YSYEKL. The CDR3 runs to 17 residues. The CDR3 DNA sequence: TGCGCCAGCAGCCAAGGTCTTGCCCGGACCGCTCTCGGGGAGCTGTTTTTT. This gives the protein CASSQGLARTALGELFF.

Comment on this clonotype: At one end, the junction sequence differs from germline, possibly due to a read error. The gene calls are TRBV11-1 and TRBJ1-2; D ambiguous. CDR1 and CDR2 from the germline V gene are SGHAT and FQDESV (reference sequence). The CDR3 is 12 residues long. In DNA, the CDR3 is TGTGCCAGCAGCATATCACCCGGGCTGGCCGCATTC. As protein: CASSISPGLAAF.

This clonotype was recorded at least ten times. The rearrangement uses TRBV5-5 and TRBJ1-3, with D uncertain. The V gene lost 2 bases and the J gene lost 1 base, with 10 bases spanning the gap. Per the germline V gene, CDR1 is SGHKS and CDR2 is YYEKEE (reference sequence). The CDR3 spans 15 residues. The CDR3 DNA is TGTGCCAGCAGCTTCTTCGGATTGTCTGGAAACACCATATATTTT. Encoded protein: CASSFFGLSGNTIYF.

V and J are TRBV7-2 and TRBJ2-3; TRBD2 is a possible D gene (6 bases). The CDR3 is made up of 16 amino acids. Trimming removed 4 bases at V and 2 bases at J, with 16 bases between. Germline assignment: CDR1 SGHTA and CDR2 FQGNSA. The CDR3 nucleotides read TGTGCCAGCAGCTCATCAAGGGGACTGTACACAGATACGCAGTATTTT. This translates into CASSSSRGLYTDTQYF.

The table lists this clonotype with a few counts. CDR3 coding DNA: TGTGCCAGCAGCAGTATAGGGGAGTGGTCCTACAATGAGCAGTTCTTC. It is translated as CASSSIGEWSYNEQFF. The V and J genes are TRBV3-1 and TRBJ2-1; D possibly matches TRBD1 or TRBD2 (5 bases each). V was pared by 5 bases and J by 1 base, with 15 bases between. The CDR3 length is 16 residues. In germline, CDR1 is LGHDT, CDR2 YNNKEL (reference sequence).

This clonotype was seen more than once but under ten times. The chain links TRBV5-1 to TRBJ2-7; D may correspond to TRBD1 or TRBD2 (5 bases each). V was shortened by 3 bases and J by 7 bases, with 20 bases between the two germline ends. Germline values: CDR1 SGHRS, CDR2 YFSETQ. CDR3 length: 15 residues. The CDR3: CASSWPGPHQWEQYF. The CDR3 DNA is TGCGCCAGCAGCTGGCCGGGACCCCACCAGTGGGAGCAGTACTTC.

This clonotype was picked up a small number of times. The rearrangement uses TRBV5-1 and TRBJ2-3; the D gene is possibly TRBD1 (6 bases). Germline V lookup: CDR1 SGHRS, CDR2 YFSETQ. The CDR3 contains 16 residues. V was trimmed by 1 base and J by 2 bases, leaving 14 bases between them. CDR3 sequence: CASSLIWGPYTDTQYF. The DNA for the CDR3 is TGCGCCAGCAGCTTGATCTGGGGGCCCTACACAGATACGCAGTATTTT. Filled out from reference TRBV5-1 and TRBJ2-3, the complete variable domain reads KAGVTQTPRYLIKTRGQQVTLSCSPISGHRSVSWYQQTPGQGLQFLFEYFSETQRNKGNFPGRFSGRQFSNSRSEMNVSTLELGDSALYLCASSLIWGPYTDTQYFGPGTRLTVL.